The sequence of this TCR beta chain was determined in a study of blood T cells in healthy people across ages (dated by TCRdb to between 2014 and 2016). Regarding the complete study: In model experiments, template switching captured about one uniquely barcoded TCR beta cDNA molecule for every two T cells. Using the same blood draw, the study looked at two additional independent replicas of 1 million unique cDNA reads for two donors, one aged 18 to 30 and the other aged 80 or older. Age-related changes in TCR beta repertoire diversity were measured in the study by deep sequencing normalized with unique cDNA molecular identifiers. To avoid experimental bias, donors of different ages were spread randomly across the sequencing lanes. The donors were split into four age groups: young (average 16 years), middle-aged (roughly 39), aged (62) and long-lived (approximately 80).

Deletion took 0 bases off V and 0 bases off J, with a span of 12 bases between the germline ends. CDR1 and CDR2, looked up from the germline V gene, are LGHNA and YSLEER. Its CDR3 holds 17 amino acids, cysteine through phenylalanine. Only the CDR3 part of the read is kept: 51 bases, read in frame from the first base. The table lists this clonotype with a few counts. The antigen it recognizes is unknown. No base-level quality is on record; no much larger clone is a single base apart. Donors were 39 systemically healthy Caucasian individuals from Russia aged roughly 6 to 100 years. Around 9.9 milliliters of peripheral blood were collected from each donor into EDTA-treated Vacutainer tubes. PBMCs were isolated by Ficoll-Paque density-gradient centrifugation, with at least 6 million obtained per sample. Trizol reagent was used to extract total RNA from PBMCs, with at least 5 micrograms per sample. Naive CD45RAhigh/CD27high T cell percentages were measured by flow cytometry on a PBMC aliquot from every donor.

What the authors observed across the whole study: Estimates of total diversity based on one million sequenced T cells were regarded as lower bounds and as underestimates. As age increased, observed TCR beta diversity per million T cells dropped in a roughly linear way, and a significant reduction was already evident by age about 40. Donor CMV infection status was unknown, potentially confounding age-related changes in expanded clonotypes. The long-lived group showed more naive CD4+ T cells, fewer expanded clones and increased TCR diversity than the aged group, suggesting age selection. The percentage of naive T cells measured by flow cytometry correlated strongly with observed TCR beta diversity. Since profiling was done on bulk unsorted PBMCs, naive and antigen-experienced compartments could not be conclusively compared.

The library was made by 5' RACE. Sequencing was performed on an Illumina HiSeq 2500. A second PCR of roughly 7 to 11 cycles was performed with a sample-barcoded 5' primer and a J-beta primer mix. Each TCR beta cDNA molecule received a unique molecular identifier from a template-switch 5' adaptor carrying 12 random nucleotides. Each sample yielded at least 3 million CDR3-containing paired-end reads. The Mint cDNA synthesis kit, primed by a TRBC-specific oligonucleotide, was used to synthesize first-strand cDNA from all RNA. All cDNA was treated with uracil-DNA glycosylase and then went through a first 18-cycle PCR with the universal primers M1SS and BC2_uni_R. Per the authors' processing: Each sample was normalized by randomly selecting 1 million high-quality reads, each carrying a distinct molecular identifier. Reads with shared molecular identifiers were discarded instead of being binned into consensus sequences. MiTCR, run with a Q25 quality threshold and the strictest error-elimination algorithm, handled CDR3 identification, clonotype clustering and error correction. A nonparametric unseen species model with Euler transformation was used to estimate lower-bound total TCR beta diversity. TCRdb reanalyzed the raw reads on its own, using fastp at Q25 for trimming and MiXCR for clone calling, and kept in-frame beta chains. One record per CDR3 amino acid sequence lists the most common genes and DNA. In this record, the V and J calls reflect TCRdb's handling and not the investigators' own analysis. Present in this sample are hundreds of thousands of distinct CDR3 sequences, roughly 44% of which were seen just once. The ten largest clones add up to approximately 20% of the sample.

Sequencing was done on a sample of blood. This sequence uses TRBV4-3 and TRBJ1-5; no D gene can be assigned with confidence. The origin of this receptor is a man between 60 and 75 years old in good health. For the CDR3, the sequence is CASSQDMAHYSNQPQHF. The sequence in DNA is TGCGCCAGCAGCCAAGATATGGCGCACTATAGCAATCAGCCCCAGCATTTT.